This entry lists 30 T cell receptor beta chains sequenced from one sample in a study of control samples from healthy donors and cancer patients. The method was immunoSEQ multiplex PCR; TCRdb's version includes in-frame clones alone and lacks a portion of them. Of over 150,000 clones in the sample, 75% to 95% were seen once. Material: blood. The receptors originated from a woman between 40 and 55 years old in good health.

This clone was seen just once. In nucleotides, the CDR3 is TGTGCCAGCAGCTTAAAGGAGACCCAGTACTTC. It codes for CASSLKETQYF. The chain combines TRBV7-6 with TRBJ2-5, with no clear D. Germline V gene data show CDR1 as SGHVS and CDR2 as FNYEAQ. The CDR3 is 11 amino acids. V was clipped by 2 bases and J by 5 bases, with 3 bases between them.

The gene calls are TRBV27 and TRBJ1-5; no clear D. The CDR3 runs 15 residues. The germline V and J ends were trimmed by 7 bases and 0 bases, with 13 bases remaining between them. Germline V gene data show CDR1 as MNHEY and CDR2 as SMNVEV (reference sequence). The CDR3 is CASTPSGSSNQPQHF. The DNA of the CDR3 is TGTGCCAGCACCCCTTCGGGAAGTAGCAATCAGCCCCAGCATTTT.

The rearrangement uses TRBV7-9 and TRBJ1-5, with D unresolved. Per germline, CDR1 SEHNR and CDR2 FQNEAQ (reference sequence). The CDR3 extends over 12 amino acids. V dropped 5 bases and J dropped 3 bases, with 5 bases sitting between them. The CDR3 loop reads CASSPVNQPQHF. CDR3 coding DNA: TGTGCCAGCAGCCCCGTCAATCAGCCCCAGCATTTT.

The rearrangement uses TRBV10-3 and TRBJ1-1; TRBD1 aligns across 10 bases. Germline V lookup: CDR1 ENHRY, CDR2 SYGVKD. After removal of 4 bases from V and 2 bases from J, the junction contained 1 base not matched to a gene. The CDR3 extends over 14 amino acids. The CDR3, as DNA: TGTGCCATCAGTGGGGACAGGGGAAACACTGAAGCTTTCTTT. Translation: CAISGDRGNTEAFF.

This clone was counted once. The chain combines TRBV4-2 with TRBJ2-1; D is unresolved. Trimming left V 3 bases short and J 1 base short, with 16 bases between. Germline V gives CDR1 LGHNA, CDR2 YNFKEQ. The CDR3 runs 17 residues. This CDR3 is CASSQAPLGLSYNEQFF. The CDR3 region has the DNA TGTGCCAGCAGCCAGGCCCCTCTGGGCCTATCCTACAATGAGCAGTTCTTC.

The chain is built from TRBV10-3 and TRBJ1-5, with D unclear. Germline V gene sequence: CDR1 ENHRY, CDR2 SYGVKD. The CDR3 length is 16 residues. The V end lost 10 bases, the J end lost 2 bases, and 21 bases lay between the germline ends. CDR3 sequence: CATAARGQTGNQPQHF. CDR3 bases: TGTGCCACCGCTGCCCGAGGTCAAACAGGCAATCAGCCCCAGCATTTT.

The rearrangement links TRBV2 to TRBJ2-7; D is possibly TRBD1 or TRBD2 (5 bases each). V dropped 0 bases and J dropped 7 bases, with 13 bases sitting between them. The CDR3 consists of 14 residues. Germline assignment: CDR1 SNHLY and CDR2 FYNNEI. DNA for the CDR3: TGTGCCAGCAGTGAAGCGCACGGGGCGCGGGAGCAGTACTTC. Translating gives CASSEAHGAREQYF. The whole variable domain, remainder taken from reference TRBV2 and TRBJ2-7, is EPEVTQTPSHQVTQMGQEVILRCVPISNHLYFYWYRQILGQKVEFLVSFYNNEISEKSEIFDDQFSVERPDGSNFTLKIRSTKLEDSAMYFCASSEAHGAREQYFGPGTRLTVT.

V is TRBV11-3 and J is TRBJ1-2; 7 positions agree with TRBD1. J lost 0 bases, V lost 6 bases, and 10 bases had no gene match. The CDR3 totals 16 residues. Germline values: CDR1 SGHNT, CDR2 YENEEA. The CDR3 protein is CASRQGQSRPNYGYTF. CDR3 DNA: TGTGCCAGCAGACAGGGACAGTCAAGGCCTAACTATGGCTACACCTTC.

V usage is TRBV19 and J usage is TRBJ1-5; D is undetermined. Germline V gene sequence: CDR1 LNHDA, CDR2 SQIVND (reference sequence). Trimming pared 5 bases from V and 0 bases from J, leaving 14 bases between. The CDR3 sequence is 16 residues long. DNA of the CDR3: TGTGCCAGTAGTTTTCGTCCTCGTTATAGCAATCAGCCCCAGCATTTT. As protein: CASSFRPRYSNQPQHF.

CDR3 coding DNA: TGTGCCAGCAGTTCCGGACCCAATCAGCCCCAGCATTTT. This gives the protein CASSSGPNQPQHF. This rearrangement joins TRBV6-6 to TRBJ1-5; D is undetermined. CDR3 size: 13 residues. Trimming removed 4 bases from V and 3 bases from J, with 7 bases in between. Looked up from germline, CDR1 is MNHNY and CDR2 is SVGAGI (reference sequence).

This chain links TRBV6-5 with TRBJ2-1; TRBD2 matches 8 bases. V lost 7 bases, J lost 6 bases, and 11 bases stayed unmatched. Germline V lookup: CDR1 MNHEY, CDR2 SVGAGI. The CDR3 length is 15 residues. CDR3 protein: CASNGGGIIGNEQFF. The CDR3 DNA follows: TGTGCCAGCAACGGGGGGGGGATTATCGGCAATGAGCAGTTCTTC.

The genes are TRBV7-7 and TRBJ1-5, with a weak D call TRBD1 (6 bases). The CDR3 spans 16 residues. CDR1 is SSHAT, CDR2 FNYEAQ, per germline (reference sequence). V was trimmed by 5 bases and J by 0 bases, leaving 14 bases between them. The CDR3 protein is CASSVSTGYSNQPQHF. The CDR3 DNA is TGTGCCAGCAGCGTCTCGACAGGTTATAGCAATCAGCCCCAGCATTTT.

The chain couples TRBV3-1 (or the pseudogene TRBV3-2) to TRBJ2-2, with D possibly being TRBD2 (6 bases). Germline V gene lookup returns CDR1 LGHDT and CDR2 YNNKEL (reference sequence). Trimming left V 6 bases short and J 7 bases short, with 15 bases between. This CDR3 has 14 residues. CDR3: CASRVGGSVGELFF. The DNA of the CDR3 is TGTGCCAGCAGAGTGGGGGGTAGTGTCGGGGAGCTGTTTTTT.

The chain joins TRBV18 to TRBJ2-7; possibly TRBD1 for D (5 bases). With 6 bases removed from V and 3 bases from J, the gap between germline ends came to 9 bases. This CDR3 has 12 amino acids. Germline loops: CDR1 KGHSH, CDR2 LQKENI. The CDR3 nucleotides are TGTGCCAGCTCCGCGACAGACTACGAGCAGTACTTC. It is translated as CASSATDYEQYF.

The rearrangement joins TRBV19 to TRBJ2-7; 14 positions match TRBD2. Trimming removed 3 bases from V and 4 bases from J; junction bases left unmatched: 20. CDR1 LNHDA and CDR2 SQIVND come from the germline V gene (reference sequence). This CDR3 contains 21 residues. The DNA of the CDR3 is TGTGCCAGTAGTATCGCTATTATTGACGGACTAGCGGGGGGCCCGCCATACGAGCAGTACTTC. Residues: CASSIAIIDGLAGGPPYEQYF.

The chain uses TRBV2 and TRBJ1-5, with D tentatively TRBD1 (5 bases). Germline V gene data show CDR1 as SNHLY and CDR2 as FYNNEI. V lost 3 bases, J lost 7 bases, and 10 bases lay in between. The CDR3 length is 13 residues. The CDR3 region has the DNA TGTGCCAGCAGTGAGGCAGGGTGGCAGCCCCAGCATTTT. This translates into CASSEAGWQPQHF.

This clone was counted once. This sequence joins TRBV6-1 and TRBJ1-3; D is undetermined. Between the trimmed V and J ends, which lost 2 bases and 3 bases, there was a span of 11 bases. This CDR3 contains 15 residues. Germline V gene lookup returns CDR1 MNHNS and CDR2 SASEGT. CDR3 DNA: TGTGCCAGCAGTGAATTTTTGGTTGTTGGAAACACCATATATTTT. Protein sequence: CASSEFLVVGNTIYF.

The chain has TRBV7-8 and TRBJ1-5; perhaps TRBD1 as D (5 bases). Trimming left V 4 bases short and J 0 bases short, with 16 bases between. The germline gives CDR1 SGHVS, CDR2 FQNEAQ. This CDR3 is built from 17 residues. CDR3 nucleotides: TGTGCCAGCAGCTCCAACTTCAGGGACCATAGCAATCAGCCCCAGCATTTT. Its protein is CASSSNFRDHSNQPQHF.

This chain links TRBV5-1 with TRBJ2-5, with TRBD2 matching 7 bases. CDR1 is SGHRS, CDR2 YFSETQ, per germline. CDR3 length equals 15 residues. J was trimmed by 5 bases and V by 0 bases; bases with no gene match: 7. In DNA form, the CDR3 reads TGCGCCAGCAGCTTGGTTAGGACTAGTGCGGAGACCCAGTACTTC. This encodes CASSLVRTSAETQYF.

This clone was recorded once. The chain has TRBV11-2 and TRBJ2-1, with 8 bases lining up with TRBD1. CDR1 SGHAT and CDR2 FQNNGV come from the germline V gene. J gave up 2 bases and V 5 bases, and 5 bases lay outside the gene matches. The CDR3 length is 15 residues. The CDR3 sequence is CASSIGQGTYNEQFF. In DNA form, the CDR3 reads TGTGCCAGCAGCATCGGACAGGGTACCTACAATGAGCAGTTCTTC.

This chain connects TRBV4-1 to TRBJ1-2, with TRBD1 matching 7 bases. This CDR3 contains 15 residues. The germline V gene has CDR1 MGHRA and CDR2 YSYEKL. The junction had 11 bases not matched to a gene; V was cut back by 6 bases and J by 4 bases. The CDR3 here is CASRAESGTVYGYTF. CDR3 nucleotide sequence: TGCGCCAGCAGGGCCGAATCCGGGACAGTCTATGGCTACACCTTC.

The V gene is TRBV27, the J gene TRBJ2-7, with D uncertain. V dropped 4 bases and J dropped 2 bases, with 15 bases sitting between them. Looked up from germline, CDR1 is MNHEY and CDR2 is SMNVEV (reference sequence). The CDR3 has 15 amino acids. The CDR3 coding sequence is TGTGCCAGCAGTTCCGGTGGCAGAGTACCCTACGAGCAGTACTTC. Translated, it gives CASSSGGRVPYEQYF.

The J gene is TRBJ2-5, the V gene TRBV5-1; 7 bases line up with TRBD2. The germline V gene has CDR1 SGHRS and CDR2 YFSETQ. The CDR3 length is 16 residues. V shed 1 base and J 5 bases; nucleotides not matched to a gene: 11. CDR3: CASSLLRGVGFETQYF. The CDR3, as DNA: TGCGCCAGCAGCTTGTTACGGGGGGTCGGTTTTGAGACCCAGTACTTC.

This clone was detected only once. V gene TRBV7-9 combines with J gene TRBJ1-3, with 7 bases aligning to TRBD1. From germline, CDR1 is SEHNR and CDR2 FQNEAQ (reference sequence). With 4 bases clipped from V and 3 bases from J, the junction kept 18 bases outside the gene matches. CDR3 length equals 19 residues. CDR3 amino acids: CASSWGREGANQFGNTIYF. CDR3 DNA sequence: TGTGCCAGCAGCTGGGGGCGGGAGGGGGCAAATCAATTTGGAAACACCATATATTTT.

The chain employs TRBV19 and TRBJ2-5; possibly TRBD2 for D (7 bases). The CDR3 has 14 amino acids. Trimming cost V 5 bases and J 4 bases, with 14 bases left between them. CDR1 LNHDA and CDR2 SQIVND come from the germline V gene (reference sequence). This CDR3 is CASSLPGGGETQYF. Written as DNA, the CDR3 is TGTGCCAGTAGTCTCCCGGGGGGCGGAGAGACCCAGTACTTC.

The chain is built from TRBV19 and TRBJ1-6; D gene unclear. This CDR3 comprises 17 residues. Germline V gene lookup returns CDR1 LNHDA and CDR2 SQIVND (reference sequence). Trimming pared 1 base from V and 6 bases from J, leaving 16 bases between. The CDR3 region has the DNA TGTGCCAGTAGTATAGGTGTGACTCGGAGGAGTAATTCACCCCTCCACTTT. Protein product: CASSIGVTRRSNSPLHF.

The chain has TRBV18 and TRBJ1-4, with D hard to call. CDR3 length equals 15 residues. With 3 bases removed from V and 6 bases from J, the gap between germline ends came to 14 bases. The V gene's germline CDR1 is KGHSH and CDR2 LQKENI. In DNA form, the CDR3 reads TGTGCCAGCTCACCTTACGGAGGGTTGGATGAAAAACTGTTTTTT. Encoded protein: CASSPYGGLDEKLFF.

This clone was observed once. The chain has TRBV7-2 and TRBJ2-2; TRBD2 matches 10 bases. V shed 5 bases, J shed 5 bases, and the junction held 2 bases outside the gene matches. The CDR3 is 14 residues long. Germline values: CDR1 SGHTA, CDR2 FQGNSA. The CDR3 loop is CASSQLAGTGELFF. The CDR3 region has the DNA TGTGCCAGCAGCCAACTAGCGGGGACCGGGGAGCTGTTTTTT.

The rearrangement joins TRBV6-5 to TRBJ1-2; tentatively, D is TRBD1 (6 bases). The CDR3 totals 12 residues. Per germline, CDR1 MNHEY and CDR2 SVGAGI. The CDR3 is CAYYGGTNGYTF. Here the CDR3 DNA reads TGTGCTTACTACGGGGGCACCAATGGCTACACCTTC.

J is TRBJ1-6 and V is TRBV6-5; D is unresolved. Deletions cut 4 bases from V and 10 bases from J, with 14 bases between. The germline CDR1 and CDR2 sequences are MNHEY and SVGAGI. The CDR3 runs to 14 residues. Here the CDR3 reads CASSSRGRLSPLHF. DNA of the CDR3: TGTGCCAGCAGTTCCCGAGGGCGGCTCTCACCCCTCCACTTT.